The rows below give T cell receptor beta chains drawn from one sample of a study of blood T cell repertoires in COVID-19. The repertoire was sequenced with immunoSEQ multiplex PCR; TCRdb's copy has only in-frame clones and lacks some. This table has roughly 200,000 clones, roughly 78% appearing once. Sequenced input: peripheral blood. The receptor source for this set is a woman aged 80 or over with active or convalescent COVID-19. Both conserved end residues are part of each CDR3. The D gene is left open where the match is weak. Only some rows state a clone size, as once, few, many or a class for expanded clones.

v_gene	abundance	j_gene	d_gene	CDR3aa	CDR3nt
TRBV7-9	NA	TRBJ1-1	NA	CASSLGRVLGTEAFF	TGTGCCAGCAGCTTAGGGCGGGTCTTAGGCACTGAAGCTTTCTTT
TRBV5-1	NA	TRBJ2-5	TRBD2	CASSLLAGGLQETQYF	TGCGCCAGCAGCTTGCTAGCGGGGGGGCTCCAAGAGACCCAGTACTTC
TRBV7-9	once	TRBJ1-3	NA	CASSFPEDSGNTIYF	TGTGCCAGCAGCTTTCCAGAGGACTCTGGAAACACCATATATTTT
TRBV5-1	NA	TRBJ1-1	NA	CASSPVGADTEAFF	TGCGCCAGCAGCCCCGTTGGGGCCGACACTGAAGCTTTCTTT
TRBV28	NA	TRBJ2-7	NA	CASSSPGTPYEQYF	TGTGCCAGCAGCTCTCCGGGGACACCTTACGAGCAGTACTTC
TRBV28	NA	TRBJ1-1	NA	CASARSGGGTEAFF	TGTGCCAGCGCTCGATCGGGGGGCGGCACTGAAGCTTTCTTT
TRBV6-1	NA	TRBJ2-7	NA	CASSESGSKYF	TGTGCCAGCAGTGAGTCGGGGTCTAAGTACTTC
TRBV11-1	NA	TRBJ2-3	NA	CASSLTVYGTDTQYF	TGTGCCAGCAGCCTCACAGTGTATGGCACAGATACGCAGTATTTT
TRBV7-9	once	TRBJ1-2	NA	CASSPRTDFYGYTF	TGTGCCAGCAGCCCACGGACAGATTTCTATGGCTACACCTTC
TRBV15	NA	TRBJ2-3	NA	CATSPRQGLDTQYF	TGTGCCACCAGCCCGCGTCAGGGTTTGGATACGCAGTATTTT
TRBV4-3	NA	TRBJ2-5	TRBD2	CASSQELGGGQETQYF	TGCGCCAGCAGCCAAGAACTGGGCGGGGGCCAAGAGACCCAGTACTTC
TRBV28	NA	TRBJ1-2	NA	CASSLIRVSGYTF	TGTGCCAGCAGTTTAATCCGGGTTTCTGGCTACACCTTC
TRBV10-2	few	TRBJ1-2	NA	CASRKQGSTVHF	TGCGCCAGCAGGAAACAGGGAAGTACCGTTCACTTC
TRBV3-1/TRBV3-2	NA	TRBJ1-6	NA	CASSQEAGNGSPLHF	TGTGCCAGCAGCCAAGAGGCAGGGAACGGTTCACCCCTCCACTTT
TRBV3-1/TRBV3-2	NA	TRBJ1-3	TRBD1	CASSFWTGIGNTIYF	TGTGCCAGCAGCTTTTGGACAGGGATAGGAAACACCATATATTTT
TRBV28	NA	TRBJ1-1	TRBD1	CASSRQGNTEAFF	TGTGCCAGCAGTCGACAGGGGAACACTGAAGCTTTCTTT
TRBV20-1	NA	TRBJ2-4	NA	CSARDPYIQYF	TGCAGTGCTAGAGATCCCTATATTCAGTACTTC
TRBV28	few	TRBJ1-1	NA	CASSLSPADGNTEAFF	TGTGCCAGCAGCCTTTCCCCAGCGGACGGTAACACTGAAGCTTTCTTT
TRBV9	NA	TRBJ2-1	TRBD2	CASSVEGLAGNEQFF	TGTGCCAGCAGCGTAGAAGGACTAGCGGGGAATGAGCAGTTCTTC
TRBV2	NA	TRBJ1-5	TRBD1	CASSRPQQGGSSNQPQHF	TGTGCCAGCAGTCGACCTCAACAGGGGGGTTCAAGCAATCAGCCCCAGCATTTT
TRBV4-1	NA	TRBJ1-6	TRBD1	CASSQEQGARSPLHF	TGCGCCAGCAGCCAAGAGCAGGGGGCGAGATCACCCCTCCACTTT
TRBV6-5	NA	TRBJ1-2	TRBD1	CASRRGPYGYTF	TGTGCCAGCAGGAGGGGGCCCTATGGCTACACCTTC
TRBV6-1	few	TRBJ2-2	TRBD1	CASSELDRGDGELFF	TGTGCCAGCAGTGAACTGGACAGGGGGGACGGGGAGCTGTTTTTT
TRBV7-9	NA	TRBJ2-1	TRBD1	CASSFPRGSTREQFF	TGTGCCAGCAGCTTCCCCAGGGGGTCTACAAGGGAGCAGTTCTTC
TRBV3-1/TRBV3-2	few	TRBJ2-3	TRBD2	CASSQEFWRGDLTDTQYF	TGTGCCAGCAGCCAAGAGTTTTGGCGGGGGGATCTCACAGATACGCAGTATTTT
TRBV6-6	NA	TRBJ2-2	NA	CASSTRQTNTGELFF	TGTGCCAGCAGTACGAGACAGACGAACACCGGGGAGCTGTTTTTT
TRBV11-1	NA	TRBJ2-7	NA	CASSPNRVAYEQYF	TGTGCCAGCAGCCCCAACAGGGTAGCCTACGAGCAGTACTTC
TRBV7-2	NA	TRBJ1-2	NA	CASSMGQRANYGYTF	TGTGCCAGCAGTATGGGCCAGAGAGCTAACTATGGCTACACCTTC
TRBV2	few	TRBJ2-3	TRBD2	CASRKGLTSTDTQYF	TGTGCCAGCAGGAAGGGACTAACGTCCACAGATACGCAGTATTTT
TRBV28	NA	TRBJ1-2	NA	CASRRQPNYGYTF	TGTGCCAGCAGACGACAGCCTAACTATGGCTACACCTTC
TRBV21-1	NA	TRBJ2-7	NA	CASSRVQGLPWYEQYF	TGTGCCAGCAGCCGGGTGCAGGGCCTTCCATGGTACGAGCAGTACTTC
TRBV6-1	few	TRBJ1-2	NA	CASSEFAPSTANYGYTF	TGTGCCAGCAGTGAATTCGCACCCTCAACTGCTAACTATGGCTACACCTTC
TRBV5-4	NA	TRBJ2-3	TRBD1	CASSLGQGTVDTQYF	TGTGCCAGCAGCTTGGGACAGGGGACTGTGGATACGCAGTATTTT
TRBV18	NA	TRBJ1-1	NA	CASSPTVMNTEAFF	TGTGCCAGCTCACCGACAGTAATGAACACTGAAGCTTTCTTT
TRBV24-1	NA	TRBJ1-5	TRBD1	CATSRDSSFQPQHF	TGTGCCACCAGTAGGGACAGTTCGTTTCAGCCCCAGCATTTT
TRBV7-3	once	TRBJ2-2	TRBD1	CASSPRQGGGIGELFF	TGTGCCAGCAGCCCTCGACAGGGTGGGGGCATCGGGGAGCTGTTTTTT
TRBV7-8	once	TRBJ2-3	NA	CASSQALWQGWTDTQYF	TGTGCCAGCAGCCAAGCCCTATGGCAGGGGTGGACAGATACGCAGTATTTT
TRBV7-9	few	TRBJ1-2	TRBD1	CASSSNTGGDYGYTF	TGTGCCAGCAGCTCGAATACAGGGGGGGACTATGGCTACACCTTC
TRBV10-3	NA	TRBJ2-7	TRBD1	CAISRGQGEFTYF	TGTGCCATCAGCCGCGGACAGGGGGAATTTACGTACTTC
TRBV10-1	NA	TRBJ2-2	TRBD2	CASPVGGGAARGELFF	TGCGCCAGCCCCGTTGGCGGGGGGGCAGCGCGGGGGGAGCTGTTTTTT
TRBV7-9	NA	TRBJ2-1	TRBD1	CASSFVWDRGHIEQFF	TGTGCCAGCAGCTTTGTATGGGACAGGGGGCATATTGAGCAGTTCTTC